The subject of this entry is one T cell receptor beta chain. The data belong to a study of blood T cell repertoires in COVID-19. Study overall: COVID-19 samples from acute and convalescent phases originated in the United States, Italy and Spain. PBMCs, B-cell-depleted T cells, or T cells were the source of the cDNA or gDNA that made up the material.

Germline V lookup: CDR1 PRHDT, CDR2 FYEKMQ (reference sequence). V gave up 4 bases and J gave up 1 base; unmatched junction bases: 7. CDR3 size: 16 residues. Clones were sequenced by immunoSEQ multiplex PCR, and TCRdb holds only the in-frame ones, with some missing. This table has tens of thousands of clones, 87% appearing once. Sequences were obtained from peripheral blood. V usage is TRBV13 and J usage is TRBJ1-3; 7 bases are shared with TRBD1. The receptor comes from a woman aged 50 to 60 with COVID-19, enrolled during active disease. The DNA for the CDR3 is TGTGCCAGCAGCTCCAGGGGCAGGGGGTCTGGAAACACCATATATTTT. It is translated as CASSSRGRGSGNTIYF.